The 20 T cell receptor beta chains below all came from one sample that was sequenced in a study of blood T cell repertoires in COVID-19. Sequenced by immunoSEQ multiplex PCR; TCRdb stores in-frame clones only, minus some. Among just over 90,000 clones listed, approximately 80% were seen once. What was sequenced was peripheral blood. These receptors all come from a man between 65 and 79 years old with acute or convalescent COVID-19.

The rearrangement links TRBV19 to TRBJ1-5; D remains unclear. Germline V gene lookup returns CDR1 LNHDA and CDR2 SQIVND (reference sequence). V lost 4 bases and J 4 bases, leaving 20 bases between the germline ends. The CDR3 spans 17 residues. This CDR3 reads CASSKVPLQTNNQPQHF. The CDR3, as DNA: TGTGCCAGTAGTAAAGTACCCCTACAGACGAATAATCAGCCCCAGCATTTT.

V is TRBV19 and J is TRBJ1-3; D may be TRBD1 (6 bases). Germline V CDR1 and CDR2: LNHDA, SQIVND (reference sequence). The V end lost 3 bases, the J end lost 0 bases, and 9 bases lay between the germline ends. The CDR3 runs to 15 residues. Here the CDR3 DNA reads TGTGCCAGTAGTATTGGGACAACCTCTGGAAACACCATATATTTT. Protein product: CASSIGTTSGNTIYF.

The chain is built from TRBV9 and TRBJ1-4, with a weak D call TRBD1 (5 bases). The germline V and J ends were trimmed by 1 base and 7 bases, with 14 bases remaining between them. The germline gives CDR1 SGDLS, CDR2 YYNGEE. This CDR3 has 15 residues. This CDR3 is CASSVRGRAGEKLFF. CDR3 coding DNA: TGTGCCAGCAGCGTAAGGGGCAGGGCCGGTGAAAAACTGTTTTTT.

The chain carries TRBV28 and TRBJ2-1; TRBD2 aligns across 14 bases. The V segment lost 4 bases and the J segment 5 bases; nucleotides outside the gene matches: 7. Per the germline V gene, CDR1 is MDHEN and CDR2 is SYDVKM. CDR3 length equals 17 residues. In nucleotides, the CDR3 is TGTGCCAGCAGTTCGGGGACTAGCGGGAGATTAGACAATGAGCAGTTCTTC. Its translation is CASSSGTSGRLDNEQFF.

V and J are TRBV5-6 and TRBJ1-2; perhaps TRBD1 as D (6 bases). This CDR3 has 13 amino acids. Trimming cost V 4 bases and J 8 bases, with 15 bases left between them. The germline gives CDR1 SGHDT, CDR2 YYEEEE. The CDR3 reads CASSRMNREGYTF. For the CDR3, the DNA is TGTGCCAGCAGCCGGATGAACAGGGAAGGCTACACCTTC. The full variable domain, with the rest looked up from reference TRBV5-6 and TRBJ1-2, is DAGVTQSPTHLIKTRGQQVTLRCSPKSGHDTVSWYQQALGQGPQFIFQYYEEEERQRGNFPDRFSGHQFPNYSSELNVNALLLGDSALYLCASSRMNREGYTFGSGTRLTVV.

This rearrangement joins TRBV7-3 to TRBJ2-1, with D possibly TRBD2 on 5 matching bases. The V and J ends lost 5 bases and 3 bases respectively, with 11 bases between them. Germline-derived CDR1 and CDR2 are SGHTA and FQGTGA. The CDR3 length is 14 residues. The DNA for the CDR3 is TGTGCCAGCAGCCCAAACCGGGACTACAATGAGCAGTTCTTC. Translated: CASSPNRDYNEQFF.

The chain carries TRBV2 and TRBJ2-1, with 8 nucleotides matching TRBD2. The CDR3 runs 14 residues. The germline gives CDR1 SNHLY, CDR2 FYNNEI. The junction had 10 bases not matched to a gene; V was cut back by 7 bases and J by 8 bases. Here the CDR3 reads CASTLSGTFDEQFF. In DNA, the CDR3 is TGTGCCAGCACTCTTAGCGGGACCTTCGATGAGCAGTTCTTC.

A few counts support this clone. This sequence joins TRBV5-1 and TRBJ1-1; 8 bases are a match to TRBD1. The CDR3 runs to 16 residues. Unmatched junction bases numbered 13, after V lost 4 bases and J lost 5 bases. Germline V lookup: CDR1 SGHRS, CDR2 YFSETQ. CDR3 sequence (DNA): TGCGCCAGCAGCCCTGATTGGACAGGGAGTAATACTGAAGCTTTCTTT. It encodes CASSPDWTGSNTEAFF.

This rearrangement joins TRBV7-6 to TRBJ2-1; D is possibly TRBD1 (6 bases). Germline V gene sequence: CDR1 SGHVS, CDR2 FNYEAQ. Trimming pared 7 bases from V and 8 bases from J, leaving 12 bases between. This CDR3 is built from 12 residues. CDR3 sequence reads: CASKLQGDEQFF. CDR3 nucleotide sequence: TGTGCCAGCAAACTACAGGGAGATGAGCAGTTCTTC.

This chain connects TRBV18 to TRBJ1-4; D is uncertain. CDR3 length: 15 residues. Between the trimmed V and J ends, which lost 5 bases and 3 bases, there was a span of 13 bases. Germline CDR1 KGHSH, CDR2 LQKENI. Written as DNA, the CDR3 is TGTGCCAGCTCATCTTGGGGAGCATCTAATGAAAAACTGTTTTTT. Amino acids: CASSSWGASNEKLFF.

The rearrangement joins TRBV20-1 to TRBJ2-5; 8 bases agree with TRBD2. The CDR3 has 15 amino acids. Germline trimming cut 3 bases from V and 5 bases from J; bases unmatched to any gene: 11. From germline, CDR1 is DFQATT and CDR2 SNEGSKA (reference sequence). CDR3: CSASTAGGGQETQYF. CDR3 bases: TGCAGTGCTAGTACGGCGGGGGGCGGTCAGGAGACCCAGTACTTC.

V and J are TRBV11-2 and TRBJ1-6, with 7 nucleotides matching TRBD1. The CDR3 is made up of 15 amino acids. From germline, CDR1 is SGHAT and CDR2 FQNNGV. V was pared by 4 bases and J by 5 bases, with 5 bases of the junction left unmatched. The CDR3 bases are TGTGCCAGCAGCTCGAGGACAGGAGATAATTCACCCCTCCACTTT. Translating gives CASSSRTGDNSPLHF.

The chain uses TRBV19 and TRBJ2-3; 7 bases align to TRBD1. V lost 6 bases and J lost 0; bases outside the gene matches: 0. CDR1 and CDR2 from the germline V gene are LNHDA and SQIVND (reference sequence). The CDR3 spans 13 residues. This CDR3 is CASRGQSTDTQYF. CDR3 in DNA: TGTGCCAGTAGGGGACAGAGCACAGATACGCAGTATTTT. Looking up the rest from reference TRBV19 and TRBJ2-3 gives the full variable domain: DGGITQSPKYLFRKEGQNVTLSCEQNLNHDAMYWYRQDPGQGLRLIYYSQIVNDFQKGDIAEGYSVSREKKESFPLTVTSAQKNPTAFYLCASRGQSTDTQYFGPGTRLTVL.

This chain links TRBV19 with TRBJ2-1; D may be TRBD2 (5 bases). CDR1 and CDR2 (germline): LNHDA, SQIVND (reference sequence). Trimming stripped 7 bases from V and 8 bases from J, with 15 bases between. This CDR3 region has 13 residues. The CDR3 is CASTPPGEHEQFF. CDR3 DNA sequence: TGTGCCAGTACCCCCCCCGGGGAGCATGAGCAGTTCTTC.

The chain carries TRBV28 and TRBJ1-1, with a weak D call TRBD1 (5 bases). The CDR3 consists of 13 residues. Trimming removed 2 bases at V and 8 bases at J, with 12 bases between. In germline, CDR1 is MDHEN, CDR2 SYDVKM. The CDR3 is CASSLRGTVEAFF. The DNA for the CDR3 is TGTGCCAGCAGTTTACGGGGGACGGTCGAAGCTTTCTTT.

The genes are TRBV14 and TRBJ2-7, with 7 bases matching TRBD1. Germline loops: CDR1 SGHDN, CDR2 FVKESK. CDR3 length: 13 residues. In nucleotides, the CDR3 is TGTGCCAGCAGCCAAGAACTGTGGACAGGTTTAACCGTC. This gives the protein CASSQELWTGLTV.

V usage is TRBV3-1 (or the pseudogene TRBV3-2) and J usage is TRBJ1-2, with 7 bases aligning to TRBD1. CDR1 LGHDT and CDR2 YNNKEL come from the germline V gene (reference sequence). The CDR3 contains 13 residues. The V and J ends lost 2 bases and 7 bases, in that order; junction bases with no gene match: 4. DNA of the CDR3: TGTGCCAGCAGCCAACACAGGGGTGGTGGCTACACCTTC. Protein product: CASSQHRGGGYTF.

This chain connects TRBV3-1 (or the pseudogene TRBV3-2) to TRBJ1-1, with TRBD1 matching over 8 bases. The V segment lost 5 bases and the J segment 1 base; nucleotides outside the gene matches: 3. CDR1 LGHDT and CDR2 YNNKEL come from the germline V gene (reference sequence). This CDR3 contains 14 residues. The CDR3 coding sequence is TGTGCCAGCAGCTTTGGGACAGGGAACACTGAAGCTTTCTTT. Translated, it gives CASSFGTGNTEAFF.

V usage is TRBV11-2 and J usage is TRBJ1-2; D possibly corresponds to TRBD1 (6 bases). Trimming cost V 5 bases and J 5 bases, with 15 bases left between them. The CDR3 consists of 14 residues. CDR1 SGHAT and CDR2 FQNNGV come from the germline V gene. CDR3 bases: TGTGCCAGCAGCCCTGAAGGGGGAGGGTATGGCTACACCTTC. This gives the protein CASSPEGGGYGYTF. Full variable domain (rest looked up from reference TRBV11-2 and TRBJ1-2): EAGVAQSPRYKIIEKRQSVAFWCNPISGHATLYWYQQILGQGPKLLIQFQNNGVVDDSQLPKDRFSAERLKGVDSTLKIQPAKLEDSAVYLCASSPEGGGYGYTFGSGTRLTVV.

The chain links TRBV9 to TRBJ2-5; 9 bases are shared with TRBD1. Germline CDR1 and CDR2: SGDLS and YYNGEE. V dropped 2 bases and J dropped 0; count of bases not matched to a gene: 11. CDR3 size: 18 residues. In nucleotides, the CDR3 is TGTGCCAGCAGCGTCGATCTCAGGGACAGGGCGTACCAAGAGACCCAGTACTTC. Its translation: CASSVDLRDRAYQETQYF.